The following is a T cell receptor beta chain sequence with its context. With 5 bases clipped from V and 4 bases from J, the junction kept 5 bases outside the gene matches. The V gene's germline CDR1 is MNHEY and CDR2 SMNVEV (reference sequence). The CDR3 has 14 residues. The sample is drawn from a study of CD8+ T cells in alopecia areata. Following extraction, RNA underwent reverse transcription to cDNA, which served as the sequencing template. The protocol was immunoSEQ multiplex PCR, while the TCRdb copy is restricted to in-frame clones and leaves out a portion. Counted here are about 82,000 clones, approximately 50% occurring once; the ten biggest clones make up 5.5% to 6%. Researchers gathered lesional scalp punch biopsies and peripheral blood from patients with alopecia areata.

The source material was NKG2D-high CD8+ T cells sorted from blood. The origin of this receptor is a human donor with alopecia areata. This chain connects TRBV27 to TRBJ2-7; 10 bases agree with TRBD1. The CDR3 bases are TGTGCCAGCAGTCCAGGACAGGGGGGATACGAGCAGTACTTC. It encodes CASSPGQGGYEQYF.